These 22 T cell receptor beta chains were sequenced from one sample in a study of PD-L1 blockade in urothelial cancer. Time point in this sample: pretreatment peripheral blood. Assay used: immunoSEQ multiplex PCR; TCRdb lists only in-frame clones, some missing. Of 45,000 to 55,000 clones in the sample, approximately 79% were seen once. The sequenced sample was PBMCs, obtained around atezolizumab (anti-PD-L1) treatment. These receptors originate from a man between 65 and 85 years old with urothelial cancer.

A remark on this clone: Different DNA sequences within this sample yield the same CDR3. The gene calls are TRBV5-1 and TRBJ2-7; D may be TRBD2 (6 bases). Germline CDR1 is SGHRS and CDR2 is YFSETQ. V shed 4 bases and J shed 1 base, with 9 bases lying between them. The CDR3 loop spans 13 amino acids. The CDR3 DNA sequence: TGCGCCAGCAGCCCGGGAGAATCCTACGAGCAGTACTTC. This gives the protein CASSPGESYEQYF.

This sequence joins TRBV28 and TRBJ2-7, with 8 positions matching TRBD1. CDR3 length: 15 residues. J lost 1 base, V lost 6 bases, and 8 bases had no gene match. Germline CDR1 is MDHEN and CDR2 is SYDVKM. This chain's CDR3 is CASSSPGGASYEQYF. The CDR3 DNA reads TGTGCCAGCAGCTCCCCAGGGGGCGCTTCCTACGAGCAGTACTTC.

The V gene is TRBV7-8, the J gene TRBJ2-7, with D perhaps TRBD1 (5 bases). This CDR3 spans 16 amino acids. CDR1 is SGHVS, CDR2 FQNEAQ, per germline. Trimming shortened V by 1 base and J by 0 bases, and 13 bases separated the two germline ends. The chain's CDR3 is CASSLEGAASSYEQYF. CDR3 DNA: TGTGCCAGCAGCTTAGAAGGGGCAGCCAGCTCCTACGAGCAGTACTTC. Using reference TRBV7-8 and TRBJ2-7 for the parts outside the CDR3, the full variable domain is GAGVSQSPRYKVAKRGQDVALRCDPISGHVSLFWYQQALGQGPEFLTYFQNEAQLDKSGLPSDRFFAERPEGSVSTLKIQRTQQEDSAVYLCASSLEGAASSYEQYFGPGTRLTVT.

The CDR3 is CATSRDPGADEQYF. The CDR3 nucleotides read TGTGCCACCAGCAGAGATCCAGGTGCAGACGAGCAGTACTTC. The chain recombines TRBV15 with TRBJ2-7; D is unresolved. Germline values: CDR1 LNHNV, CDR2 YYDKDF (reference sequence). Trimming took off 0 bases at V and 5 bases at J, with 11 bases between the two ends. The CDR3 totals 14 residues.

V gene TRBV5-1 combines with J gene TRBJ2-3; 10 nucleotides align to TRBD2. This CDR3 has 16 residues. CDR1 is SGHRS and CDR2 is YFSETQ in the germline V gene. Trimming took 0 bases from V and 5 from J; bases not matched to a gene: 6. The CDR3 DNA reads TGCGCCAGCAGCTTGGCAGGACTAGCGGCTGGAGATACGCAGTATTTT. Translated, it gives CASSLAGLAAGDTQYF.

The rearrangement links TRBV19 to TRBJ1-5; 8 positions agree with TRBD1. The V segment lost 5 bases and the J segment 3 bases; nucleotides outside the gene matches: 3. The germline V gene encodes CDR1 LNHDA and CDR2 SQIVND (reference sequence). The CDR3 runs to 14 residues. The CDR3, as DNA: TGTGCCAGTAGTCTGACAGGGGCCAATCAGCCCCAGCATTTT. Translation: CASSLTGANQPQHF.

The V gene is TRBV19, the J gene TRBJ2-3; D uncertain. The V end lost 5 bases, the J end lost 1 base, and 13 bases lay between the germline ends. CDR3 length: 15 residues. In germline, CDR1 is LNHDA, CDR2 SQIVND (reference sequence). The CDR3 DNA is TGTGCCAGTAGTCTCTCGCCGAGCCGCACAGATACGCAGTATTTT. Protein product: CASSLSPSRTDTQYF.

CDR3 in DNA: TGTGCCAGCAGTTTAAGTCAGGGGGGCGAGACCCAGTACTTC. This gives the protein CASSLSQGGETQYF. V usage is TRBV28 and J usage is TRBJ2-5; possible D gene TRBD1, 7 bases. The germline V gene encodes CDR1 MDHEN and CDR2 SYDVKM. V lost 2 bases to trimming and J lost 5 bases, with 12 bases between them. The CDR3 consists of 14 residues.

Regarding this clone: The junction does not match germline at one end; this may be a read error. This chain uses TRBV5-5 with TRBJ2-7, with 8 bases lining up with TRBD1. The CDR3 has 15 residues. The germline V gene encodes CDR1 SGHKS and CDR2 YYEKEE (reference sequence). In DNA, the CDR3 is TGTGCCAGCAGCTTGGAAGGACAGGGTTTCTACAAGCAGTACTTC. Amino acid sequence: CASSLEGQGFYKQYF.

This clone was seen more than once but under ten times. The V gene is TRBV18, the J gene TRBJ1-2, with TRBD1 identical over 12 bases. This CDR3 spans 15 amino acids. The V and J ends lost 2 bases and 4 bases, in that order; junction bases with no gene match: 2. Germline assignment: CDR1 KGHSH and CDR2 LQKENI. The CDR3 DNA reads as TGTGCCAGCTCACCAGGGACAGGGGGCGTCTATGGCTACACCTTC. It translates to CASSPGTGGVYGYTF.

The V call is TRBV5-1, the J call TRBJ2-2; maybe TRBD1 (5 bases). The germline gives CDR1 SGHRS, CDR2 YFSETQ. Trimming left V 4 bases short and J 0 bases short, with 13 bases between. The CDR3 covers 16 residues. The chain's CDR3 is CASSLRQHANTGELFF. DNA for the CDR3: TGCGCCAGCAGCCTAAGACAGCACGCGAACACCGGGGAGCTGTTTTTT. The full variable domain, rest sourced from reference TRBV5-1 and TRBJ2-2, is KAGVTQTPRYLIKTRGQQVTLSCSPISGHRSVSWYQQTPGQGLQFLFEYFSETQRNKGNFPGRFSGRQFSNSRSEMNVSTLELGDSALYLCASSLRQHANTGELFFGEGSRLTVL.

A few counts support this clone. V usage is TRBV11-2 and J usage is TRBJ2-7; the D gene is possibly TRBD2 (6 bases). V was pared by 1 base and J by 7 bases, with 8 bases between. This CDR3 has 12 residues. In germline, CDR1 is SGHAT, CDR2 FQNNGV. CDR3 DNA sequence: TGTGCCAGCAGCTTAGGGGGGGTAGAGCAGTACTTC. Protein sequence: CASSLGGVEQYF. The whole variable domain, filled in from reference TRBV11-2 and TRBJ2-7, reads EAGVAQSPRYKIIEKRQSVAFWCNPISGHATLYWYQQILGQGPKLLIQFQNNGVVDDSQLPKDRFSAERLKGVDSTLKIQPAKLEDSAVYLCASSLGGVEQYFGPGTRLTVT.

J is TRBJ2-3 and V is TRBV30, with 9 bases aligning to TRBD2. This CDR3 region has 20 residues. The J segment lost 2 bases and the V segment lost 2 bases, leaving 20 bases of the junction unmatched. Germline V gives CDR1 GTSNPN, CDR2 SVGIG (reference sequence). CDR3 sequence (DNA): TGTGCCTGGAGTCAAGGGGCGGGAGGGCCCTCACTGAAACTCACAGATACGCAGTATTTT. It encodes CAWSQGAGGPSLKLTDTQYF.

This chain links TRBV7-9 with TRBJ2-7; TRBD2 matches at 8 bases. The CDR3 covers 14 residues. V was pared by 0 bases and J by 6 bases, with 4 bases of the junction left unmatched. The germline V gene has CDR1 SEHNR and CDR2 FQNEAQ (reference sequence). CDR3 loop: CASSLAREESEQYF. The CDR3, as DNA: TGTGCCAGCAGCTTAGCGCGGGAGGAATCCGAGCAGTACTTC.

The CDR3: CASRVRDEQYF. The DNA of the CDR3 is TGTGCCAGTAGGGTGAGGGACGAGCAGTACTTC. The V and J genes are TRBV19 and TRBJ2-7; D might be TRBD2 (5 bases). The CDR3 is 11 amino acids. Trimming took 6 bases from V and 5 from J, leaving 8 bases between them. CDR1 and CDR2 from the germline V gene are LNHDA and SQIVND (reference sequence).

This chain joins TRBV6-5 and TRBJ1-1, with TRBD1 matching over 9 bases. CDR1 and CDR2 from the germline V gene are MNHEY and SVGAGI. This CDR3 comprises 15 residues. The junction had 6 bases not matched to a gene; V was cut back by 2 bases and J by 5 bases. CDR3 loop: CASSYVGTGMTEAFF. As DNA, the CDR3 is TGTGCCAGCAGTTACGTAGGGACAGGGATGACTGAAGCTTTCTTT.

The V gene is TRBV5-4, the J gene TRBJ2-6, with 9 positions matching TRBD1. This CDR3 contains 17 residues. The germline gives CDR1 SGHNT, CDR2 YYREEE (reference sequence). The ends lost 4 bases at V and 0 bases at J; junction bases unmatched: 5. CDR3 residues: CASSRGQGDSGANVLTF. For the CDR3, the DNA is TGTGCCAGCAGCCGGGGACAGGGAGACTCTGGGGCCAACGTCCTGACTTTC.

The sample holds a few counts of this clone. J is TRBJ1-1 and V is TRBV18, with TRBD1 matching over 8 bases. The V gene's germline CDR1 is KGHSH and CDR2 LQKENI. The CDR3 runs 14 residues. After removal of 5 bases from V and 1 base from J, the junction contained 3 bases not matched to a gene. This CDR3 reads CASSEGQGNTEAFF. CDR3 coding DNA: TGTGCCAGCTCAGAAGGACAGGGGAACACTGAAGCTTTCTTT.

The V call is TRBV4-1, the J call TRBJ2-3; TRBD2 matches at 7 bases. J gave up 3 bases and V 0 bases, and 3 bases lay outside the gene matches. This CDR3 is 15 amino acids long. Germline V CDR1 and CDR2: MGHRA, YSYEKL. CDR3 amino acids: CASSQDRRETDTQYF. The CDR3 nucleotides read TGCGCCAGCAGCCAAGATCGGCGGGAGACAGATACGCAGTATTTT.

The chain has TRBV19 and TRBJ1-5, with D possibly matching TRBD1 (5 bases). This CDR3 has 15 amino acids. The germline gives CDR1 LNHDA, CDR2 SQIVND (reference sequence). Trimming took off 2 bases at V and 3 bases at J, with 11 bases between the two ends. In nucleotides, the CDR3 is TGTGCCAGTAGTATATTGTCCAGGGACAATCAGCCCCAGCATTTT. It encodes CASSILSRDNQPQHF.

The chain is built from TRBV14 and TRBJ2-2; D unclear. The CDR3 spans 14 residues. The germline CDR1 and CDR2 sequences are SGHDN and FVKESK. The ends were cut back, 1 base at V and 4 bases at J, with 7 bases in the middle. CDR3 bases: TGTGCCAGCAGCCAAGCAAGAGTCACCGGGGAGCTGTTTTTT. Its translation is CASSQARVTGELFF.

The rearrangement links TRBV5-1 to TRBJ2-1, with TRBD2 identical over 9 bases. The length of the CDR3 is 16 residues. After removal of 3 bases from V and 7 bases from J, the junction contained 11 bases not matched to a gene. In germline, CDR1 is SGHRS, CDR2 YFSETQ. Here the CDR3 reads CASSSAGLAENNEQFF. The CDR3 nucleotides read TGCGCCAGCAGCTCCGCGGGACTAGCTGAGAATAATGAGCAGTTCTTC.